This TCR beta chain emerged from a study of cytomegalovirus exposure and HLA in healthy donors. Study-wide results and limits: TCR beta V- and J-gene trimming was later associated with a missense DCLRE1C variant.

Use of 60 Vbeta and 13 Jbeta primers characterized the PCR. Data came from immunoSEQ multiplex PCR; TCRdb stores just in-frame clones and leaves some out. The sample carries approximately 160,000 clones, about 64% recorded once. To note about this clone: Its antigen is still unknown.

Germline V gene sequence: CDR1 PRHDT, CDR2 FYEKMQ (reference sequence). This CDR3 region has 17 residues. The rearrangement uses TRBV13 and TRBJ2-5; TRBD1 matches 9 bases. The J call is uncertain, as TRBJ2-7 better fits the DNA end. The source of this sequence is a man over 45 in good health and CMV-seronegative. Input material: PBMCs. Here the CDR3 reads CASSTTDRGDPSYEQYF. The CDR3 nucleotides are TGTGCCAGCAGCACAACCGACAGGGGGGATCCCTCCTACGAGCAGTACTTC.